The clone carrying this TCR beta chain was detected only a few times. No antigen is known for it. The data are from a study of response to subunit inactivated influenza vaccine. TCRdb independently ran MiXCR on the RT-PCR reads; one entry per CDR3 protein. The sample lists 650,000 to 700,000 distinct CDR3 sequences; 15% to 18% were seen once. Germline CDR1 is SGHKS and CDR2 is YYEKEE (reference sequence). The CDR3 is 13 amino acids. The ends were cut back, 4 bases at V and 5 bases at J, with 10 bases in the middle. Study findings and constraints: A suggestion made by the authors is that each seasonal influenza vaccination recruits few new T cells.

The sequenced sample was PBMCs from blood, obtained less than 13 days after vaccination. The J gene is TRBJ1-5, the V gene TRBV5-5; maybe TRBD1 (5 bases). The source of this sequence is a man aged 45-60 years who received an inactivated influenza vaccine. CDR3 amino acids: CASSRLGDQPQHF. CDR3 nucleotides: TGTGCCAGCAGCCGCCTGGGGGATCAGCCCCAGCATTTT.